These T cell receptor beta chains were read from a single sample in a study of cytomegalovirus exposure and HLA in healthy donors. The repertoire was sequenced with immunoSEQ multiplex PCR; TCRdb's copy has only in-frame clones and lacks some. This table has over 150,000 clones, about 65% appearing once. Specimen: PBMCs. The receptors here all came from a woman aged 18-29 years in good health and CMV-seropositive. The CDR3 runs from the conserved cysteine through the conserved F or W.

CDR3aa	v_gene	j_gene
CASSVGTANTGELFF	TRBV9	TRBJ2-2
CASSLDQGPPDTQYF	TRBV7-3	TRBJ2-3
CASSWGTGQGYWEQYF	TRBV6-5	TRBJ2-7
CASSPEGQLAEAFF	TRBV7-9	TRBJ1-1
CASSLQRGRSYEQYF	TRBV7-6	TRBJ2-7
CASSPPRSLAGTSRETQYF	TRBV11-1	TRBJ2-5
CASSREGANYGYTF	TRBV5-1	TRBJ1-2
CASSLTGYGYTF	TRBV28	TRBJ1-2
CASSASLEVESEQYF	TRBV6-1	TRBJ2-7
CASSPPASYQETQYF	TRBV18	TRBJ2-5
CASSLSVRETQYF	TRBV7-9	TRBJ2-5
CASSEALRQGVVAFF	TRBV2	TRBJ1-1
CAAERAQEAFF	TRBV2	TRBJ1-1
CASSVGGNEQYF	TRBV9	TRBJ2-7
CASSPGTSVLLAKNIQYF	TRBV7-9	TRBJ2-4
CASSLRLDNTGELFF	TRBV5-4	TRBJ2-2
CASSTNPLAGITGELFF	TRBV5-1	TRBJ2-2
CASTRTGLTEAFF	TRBV6-1	TRBJ1-1
CASARKLNQPQHF	TRBV6-5	TRBJ1-5
CASSEYGGYEQYF	TRBV25-1	-
CASSLDRAQHGYTF	TRBV7-9	TRBJ1-2
CSVTWRGSSTDTQYF	TRBV29-1	TRBJ2-3
CASSVRWGSGYNEQFF	TRBV9	TRBJ2-1
CASSIGSGAYEQYF	TRBV9	TRBJ2-7
CASSLGTANEKLFF	TRBV5-1	TRBJ1-4
CASSGRGNPNTEAFF	TRBV9	TRBJ1-1
CASSRETGFGNIQYF	TRBV7-2	TRBJ2-4
CASSMVTGDGAYEQYF	TRBV19	TRBJ2-7
CASSVPGLTDTQYF	TRBV6-5	TRBJ2-3
CASSSRTGAYGYTF	TRBV6-1	TRBJ1-2
CASSPSLLILDYQETQYF	TRBV27	TRBJ2-5
CASSERQGGYTEAFF	TRBV7-9	TRBJ1-1
CASSQDTDYQSYEQYF	TRBV4-1	TRBJ2-7
CASSHAGLAGGLNEQFF	TRBV4-2	TRBJ2-1
CASSQSPSGDASYEQYF	TRBV4-1	-
CASARGQGTDTQYF	TRBV7-3	TRBJ2-3
CACTRDRVTGELFF	TRBV30	TRBJ2-2
CASSRNSNGYTF	TRBV9	TRBJ1-2
CASSFAGTGGTQPQHF	TRBV19	TRBJ1-5
CASSYPGTGGYEQYF	TRBV5-6	TRBJ2-7
CASSLNRPMNEQFF	TRBV7-8	TRBJ2-1
CASSPLPVETQYF	TRBV18	TRBJ2-5
CASSLRQGSTDTQYF	TRBV5-1	TRBJ2-3
CASSLSGGEGVTDTQYF	TRBV7-3	TRBJ2-3
CASSLATGGRGTDTQYF	TRBV7-2	TRBJ2-3
CASSSDRVNNEKLFF	TRBV18	TRBJ1-4
CASSGGTVKRAWDTQYF	TRBV6-1	TRBJ2-3
CASSSWGSGADTGELFF	TRBV5-1	TRBJ2-2
CASSQDLTGGPAFAGYTF	TRBV4-2	TRBJ1-2
CASSQVRGRRDTQYF	TRBV4-1	TRBJ2-3
CASSLTLTPTGVEQYF	TRBV7-9	TRBJ2-7
CASSSSLSGRALDERYF	TRBV7-9	TRBJ2-7
CASATGTGADQPQHF	TRBV5-1	TRBJ1-5
CASSWGQGGEQYF	TRBV18	TRBJ2-7
CASSHTWDTQYF	TRBV6-5	TRBJ2-3
CASSQALSGNTIYF	TRBV14	TRBJ1-3
CAWSKTISTDTQYF	TRBV30	TRBJ2-3